One and the same sample provided the 23 T cell receptor beta chains below, sequenced in a study of shared clonotypes between healthy human individuals. Naive CD8 isolation took CD45RO-negative cells positively selected for CCR7 and excluded terminally differentiated effector memory CD45RA+ cells. Profiled with immunoSEQ multiplex PCR; TCRdb holds only in-frame clones, not every one. The sample includes more than 2 million clones, 85% to 95% of them seen just once. Sequencing was done on a sample of naive CD8+ T cells sorted from blood. The receptors here all came from a man between 18 and 29 years old in good health.

The chain uses TRBV10-1 and TRBJ1-1; D unresolved. The CDR3 extends over 16 amino acids. Germline V CDR1 and CDR2: WNHNN, SYGVQD (reference sequence). Trimming removed 0 bases at V and 1 base at J, with 12 bases between. CDR3 region: CASSESGVGTNTEAFF. DNA of the CDR3: TGCGCCAGCAGTGAGTCGGGCGTAGGTACGAACACTGAAGCTTTCTTT.

The rearrangement links TRBV7-9 to TRBJ2-3; 12 positions agree with TRBD2. This CDR3 comprises 17 residues. V gave up 5 bases and J gave up 3 bases; unmatched junction bases: 9. Germline CDR1 SEHNR, CDR2 FQNEAQ (reference sequence). The CDR3 here is CASSHPRTSGITDTQYF. The CDR3 nucleotides read TGTGCCAGCAGCCACCCCCGGACTAGCGGGATAACAGATACGCAGTATTTT.

V and J are TRBV19 and TRBJ1-2; D uncertain. The V gene lost 3 bases and the J gene lost 8 bases, with 10 bases spanning the gap. The CDR3 length is 12 residues. Germline V lookup: CDR1 LNHDA, CDR2 SQIVND (reference sequence). CDR3 coding DNA: TGTGCCAGTAGTATTGGGGTGATCGGCTACACCTTC. Residues: CASSIGVIGYTF.

The rearrangement joins TRBV6-1 to TRBJ1-6, with D tentatively TRBD1 (5 bases). The V end lost 1 base, the J end lost 9 bases, and 13 bases lay between the germline ends. This CDR3 is built from 15 residues. Germline V gene data show CDR1 as MNHNS and CDR2 as SASEGT. The CDR3: CASSEGSGMASPLHF. The CDR3 DNA reads TGTGCCAGCAGTGAAGGGTCAGGGATGGCTTCACCCCTCCACTTT.

The chain links TRBV29-1 to TRBJ2-1; D is unresolved. The germline V gene encodes CDR1 SQVTM and CDR2 ANQGSEA. This CDR3 comprises 12 residues. Trimming pared 6 bases from V and 0 bases from J, leaving 6 bases between. CDR3 amino acids: CSVTLSYNEQFF. In nucleotides, the CDR3 is TGCAGCGTCACTCTCTCCTACAATGAGCAGTTCTTC.

The chain couples TRBV19 to TRBJ1-4; D call uncertain. V lost 2 bases and J lost 8, with 15 bases in between. Germline CDR1 LNHDA, CDR2 SQIVND (reference sequence). CDR3 length equals 15 residues. CDR3 residues: CASSIWEGGSEKLFF. CDR3 DNA sequence: TGTGCCAGTAGTATATGGGAGGGTGGAAGCGAAAAACTGTTTTTT. Complete variable domain (other parts from reference TRBV19 and TRBJ1-4): DGGITQSPKYLFRKEGQNVTLSCEQNLNHDAMYWYRQDPGQGLRLIYYSQIVNDFQKGDIAEGYSVSREKKESFPLTVTSAQKNPTAFYLCASSIWEGGSEKLFFGSGTQLSVL.

The V gene is TRBV30, the J gene TRBJ1-1, with a tentative D call TRBD1 (5 bases). Germline assignment: CDR1 GTSNPN and CDR2 SVGIG (reference sequence). CDR3 length: 13 amino acids. The V end was cut by 4 bases, the J end by 4 bases, with 13 bases between. CDR3 loop: CAWTQDGGTEAFF. The CDR3 bases are TGTGCCTGGACCCAGGATGGGGGCACTGAAGCTTTCTTT.

The chain employs TRBV13 and TRBJ2-7, with 7 bases matching TRBD2. This CDR3 is 15 amino acids long. Germline CDR1 and CDR2: PRHDT and FYEKMQ (reference sequence). The V gene end was trimmed by 5 bases and the J gene end by 1 base; junction bases not matched to a gene: 8. The CDR3, as DNA: TGTGCCAGCAGCCCGGGGGAGGGAGGTTCCTACGAGCAGTACTTC. Translation gives CASSPGEGGSYEQYF.

V gene TRBV7-9 combines with J gene TRBJ1-2; perhaps TRBD1 as D (5 bases). The CDR3 has 16 amino acids. Trimming took 5 bases from V and 2 from J, leaving 18 bases between them. CDR1 is SEHNR, CDR2 FQNEAQ, per germline (reference sequence). DNA of the CDR3: TGTGCCAGCAGCCCGGGGCCGGGGGGTCTAAACTATGGCTACACCTTC. Residues: CASSPGPGGLNYGYTF.

The table lists this clone with a count of one. The chain combines TRBV2 with TRBJ1-1, with D hard to call. Trimming stripped 5 bases from V and 1 base from J, with 11 bases between. The CDR3 covers 14 residues. Germline V gives CDR1 SNHLY, CDR2 FYNNEI. The CDR3: CASSPELGNTEAFF. The CDR3 coding sequence is TGTGCCAGCAGTCCTGAGTTGGGGAACACTGAAGCTTTCTTT.

J is TRBJ2-7 and V is TRBV19, with TRBD1 matching over 8 bases. This CDR3 comprises 15 residues. The V gene's germline CDR1 is LNHDA and CDR2 SQIVND (reference sequence). The trim removed 5 bases at V and 3 bases at J, leaving 9 bases unmatched. The CDR3 DNA sequence: TGTGCCAGTAGTCCCAGGGGGCTGAACGTCTACGAGCAGTACTTC. Protein sequence: CASSPRGLNVYEQYF.

This clone has only one observation. The gene calls are TRBV6-5 and TRBJ2-1, with TRBD2 identical over 8 bases. The V gene end was trimmed by 6 bases and the J gene end by 2 bases; junction bases not matched to a gene: 6. The germline V gene encodes CDR1 MNHEY and CDR2 SVGAGI. There are 15 residues in the CDR3. CDR3 in DNA: TGTGCCAGCAGCGGAGCGGGGGCCGCCTACAATGAGCAGTTCTTC. Encoded protein: CASSGAGAAYNEQFF.

CDR3 nucleotide sequence: TGCGCCAGCAGCCAAGGGGTGTCGACAGCACCCCAGCATTTT. This gives the protein CASSQGVSTAPQHF. The chain employs TRBV4-1 and TRBJ1-5; a possible D gene is TRBD1 (5 bases). The ends were cut back, 1 base at V and 10 bases at J, with 14 bases in the middle. Germline V gives CDR1 MGHRA, CDR2 YSYEKL. This CDR3 is built from 14 residues.

The chain is built from TRBV6-1 and TRBJ2-7, with 11 bases matching TRBD2. V was clipped by 5 bases and J by 4 bases; unmatched bases: 7. The germline CDR1 and CDR2 sequences are MNHNS and SASEGT. This CDR3 comprises 15 residues. The CDR3 DNA follows: TGTGCCAGCAGTCCGGGACTAGCGGTTTTTTACGAGCAGTACTTC. Its translation: CASSPGLAVFYEQYF.

Remarks on this clone: Other DNA sequences in this sample translate to the same CDR3. The chain employs TRBV18 and TRBJ2-7; D may match TRBD1 or TRBD2 (5 bases each). The length of the CDR3 is 14 residues. From germline, CDR1 is KGHSH and CDR2 LQKENI. V was trimmed by 2 bases and J by 0 bases, leaving 8 bases between them. Here the CDR3 DNA reads TGTGCCAGCTCACCATGGGACGGCTCCTACGAGCAGTACTTC. Translating it yields CASSPWDGSYEQYF. The whole variable domain, remainder taken from reference TRBV18 and TRBJ2-7, is NAGVMQNPRHLVRRRGQEARLRCSPMKGHSHVYWYRQLPEEGLKFMVYLQKENIIDESGMPKERFSAEFPKEGPSILRIQQVVRGDSAAYFCASSPWDGSYEQYFGPGTRLTVT.

The chain is built from TRBV4-1 and TRBJ2-5; possibly TRBD1 or TRBD2 for D (5 bases each). Trimming stripped 7 bases from V and 0 bases from J, with 12 bases between. Looked up from germline, CDR1 is MGHRA and CDR2 is YSYEKL. The CDR3 is made up of 14 amino acids. This chain's CDR3 is CASNEGQHQETQYF. CDR3 bases: TGCGCCAGCAATGAGGGGCAGCACCAAGAGACCCAGTACTTC.

V gene TRBV9 combines with J gene TRBJ2-2; 8 positions agree with TRBD2. This CDR3 is 15 amino acids long. Per the germline V gene, CDR1 is SGDLS and CDR2 is YYNGEE. V was pared by 7 bases and J by 3 bases, with 8 bases of the junction left unmatched. The CDR3 region is CASSGGSLDTGELFF. The CDR3 DNA sequence: TGTGCCAGCTCGGGAGGGTCTTTGGACACCGGGGAGCTGTTTTTT.

The J gene is TRBJ2-7, the V gene TRBV30, with TRBD2 matching 13 bases. From germline, CDR1 is GTSNPN and CDR2 SVGIG (reference sequence). CDR3 length: 17 residues. V dropped 4 bases and J dropped 0; count of bases not matched to a gene: 9. CDR3 amino acids: CAWKSGLAGIYSYEQYF. Written as DNA, the CDR3 is TGTGCCTGGAAATCGGGACTAGCGGGAATTTACTCCTACGAGCAGTACTTC.

The gene calls are TRBV19 and TRBJ1-1; 8 bases are shared with TRBD1. The CDR3 sequence is 14 residues long. The J segment lost 11 bases and the V segment lost 3 bases, leaving 11 bases of the junction unmatched. Germline assignment: CDR1 LNHDA and CDR2 SQIVND (reference sequence). CDR3 DNA sequence: TGTGCCAGTAGTATCCCTTGGCAGGGGGCTGGCGCTTTCTTT. Protein sequence: CASSIPWQGAGAFF.

The rearrangement links TRBV4-2 to TRBJ1-1; D is undetermined. This CDR3 comprises 11 residues. Between the trimmed V and J ends, which lost 8 bases and 5 bases, there was a span of 9 bases. Germline V gives CDR1 LGHNA, CDR2 YNFKEQ. CDR3 DNA sequence: TGTGCCAGCCGCTCGGGGACTGAAGCTTTCTTT. It is translated as CASRSGTEAFF.

Of note for this clone: The sample contains more than one DNA sequence encoding this CDR3. The chain carries TRBV6-5 and TRBJ1-2, with unresolved D. V dropped 4 bases and J dropped 3 bases, with 9 bases sitting between them. Germline CDR1 is MNHEY and CDR2 is SVGAGI. This CDR3 region has 13 residues. The CDR3 spells CASSFTADYGYTF. The CDR3 region has the DNA TGTGCCAGCAGTTTCACAGCGGACTATGGCTACACCTTC.

The rearrangement links TRBV27 to TRBJ2-1, with a possible D match to TRBD1 (5 bases). The CDR3 loop spans 13 amino acids. In germline, CDR1 is MNHEY, CDR2 SMNVEV (reference sequence). Trimming cost V 2 bases and J 9 bases, with 11 bases left between them. Here the CDR3 reads CASSLQGVGEQFF. The CDR3 DNA reads as TGTGCCAGCAGTTTACAAGGGGTCGGTGAGCAGTTCTTC.

Worth noting for this clone: The sample carries other DNA sequences with the same CDR3. V usage is TRBV27 and J usage is TRBJ1-5; the D is unclear. There are 12 residues in the CDR3. Trimming pared 2 bases from V and 7 bases from J, leaving 6 bases between. Germline V CDR1 and CDR2: MNHEY, SMNVEV (reference sequence). The CDR3 is CASSLVGQPQHF. The CDR3 DNA reads TGTGCCAGCAGTTTAGTGGGGCAGCCCCAGCATTTT.